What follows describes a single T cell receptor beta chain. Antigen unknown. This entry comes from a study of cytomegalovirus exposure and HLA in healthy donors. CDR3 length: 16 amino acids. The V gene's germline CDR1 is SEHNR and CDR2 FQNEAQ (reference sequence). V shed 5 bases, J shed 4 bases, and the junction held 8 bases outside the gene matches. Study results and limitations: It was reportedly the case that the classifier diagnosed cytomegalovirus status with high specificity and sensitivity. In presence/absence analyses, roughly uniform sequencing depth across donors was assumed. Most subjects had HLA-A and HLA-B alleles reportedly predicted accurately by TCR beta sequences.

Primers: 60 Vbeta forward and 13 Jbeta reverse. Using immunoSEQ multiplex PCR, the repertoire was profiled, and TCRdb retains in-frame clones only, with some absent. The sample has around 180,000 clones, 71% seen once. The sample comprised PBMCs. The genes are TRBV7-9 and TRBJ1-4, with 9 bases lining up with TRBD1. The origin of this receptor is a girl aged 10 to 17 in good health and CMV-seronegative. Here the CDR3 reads CASSPHGQGRNEKLFF. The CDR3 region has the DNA TGTGCCAGCAGCCCCCACGGACAGGGGCGTAATGAAAAACTGTTTTTT.